One and the same sample provided the 23 T cell receptor beta chains below, sequenced in a study of blood T cell repertoires in COVID-19 (dated by TCRdb to the early 2020s). Receptors were amplified or captured by the immunoSEQ multiplex PCR assay. TCRdb carries this immuneACCESS record with in-frame sequences only. Its versions omit some clonotypes, under half of them owing to an unresolved V gene in the studies checked, with the rest unexplained. The sample yields about 120,000 clones; roughly 85% were counted once. More than 10% of the sample goes to the ten largest clones. The sample comprised peripheral blood. The receptors here all came from a human donor in a cohort sampled during active COVID-19.

This chain connects TRBV18 to TRBJ2-3; the D gene is possibly TRBD1 (6 bases). Germline CDR1 is KGHSH and CDR2 is LQKENI. V was cut by 5 bases and J by 1 base, with 16 bases left in between. The CDR3 extends over 16 amino acids. CDR3 bases: TGTGCCAGCTCAGAGTACAGGGTCGGAGGCACAGATACGCAGTATTTT. Translating it yields CASSEYRVGGTDTQYF.

V and J are TRBV5-8 and TRBJ2-4; 8 bases map to TRBD2. V lost 1 base to trimming and J lost 8 bases; unmatched junction nucleotides: 5. The length of the CDR3 is 14 residues. Germline V gene lookup returns CDR1 SGHTS and CDR2 YDEGEE. The CDR3: CASSLPGLEYIQYF. In DNA, the CDR3 is TGTGCCAGCAGCTTGCCGGGACTAGAGTACATTCAGTACTTC.

The sample holds a few counts of this clone. This same CDR3 is encoded by further DNA sequences in the sample. This sequence joins TRBV4-1 and TRBJ2-7, with TRBD2 identical over 11 bases. Germline V lookup: CDR1 MGHRA, CDR2 YSYEKL. The V gene end was trimmed by 4 bases and the J gene end by 0 bases; junction bases not matched to a gene: 2. The CDR3 sequence is 15 residues long. The CDR3 sequence is CASSPSGGRSYEQYF. The CDR3 DNA follows: TGCGCCAGCAGCCCTAGCGGGGGGCGCTCCTACGAGCAGTACTTC.

V usage is TRBV6-1 and J usage is TRBJ2-7; D unresolved. Germline CDR1 is MNHNS and CDR2 is SASEGT. The V end lost 3 bases, the J end lost 6 bases, and 9 bases lay between the germline ends. This CDR3 has 12 residues. CDR3 nucleotides: TGTGCCAGCAGTGATCATGGAGTCGAGCAGTACTTC. It encodes CASSDHGVEQYF.

This clone has more than one count but fewer than ten. This chain uses TRBV28 with TRBJ2-1; TRBD1 aligns across 12 bases. CDR1 and CDR2 from the germline V gene are MDHEN and SYDVKM. CDR3 length: 14 residues. J was trimmed by 9 bases and V by 7 bases; bases with no gene match: 7. This chain's CDR3 is CASTRDRGLLEQFF. CDR3 in DNA: TGTGCCAGCACCCGGGACAGGGGGCTGCTTGAGCAGTTCTTC.

The genes are TRBV3-1 (or the pseudogene TRBV3-2) and TRBJ2-1, with TRBD2 matching 7 bases. CDR1 and CDR2 from the germline V gene are LGHDT and YNNKEL (reference sequence). The CDR3 covers 16 residues. Unmatched junction bases numbered 14, after V lost 0 bases and J lost 12 bases. The CDR3 sequence: CASSQDPAGLSYVQFF. The CDR3 coding sequence is TGTGCCAGCAGCCAAGATCCAGCGGGGCTTTCTTATGTGCAGTTCTTC.

The CDR3 reads CASSPRDRGGDTQYF. As DNA, the CDR3 is TGTGCCAGCTCACCCAGGGACAGGGGCGGAGATACGCAGTATTTT. The chain couples TRBV18 to TRBJ2-3; 10 bases line up with TRBD1. This CDR3 region has 15 residues. The ends lost 3 bases at V and 5 bases at J; junction bases unmatched: 5. CDR1 is KGHSH, CDR2 LQKENI, per germline.

The V call is TRBV7-9, the J call TRBJ2-1; 14 bases match TRBD2. Losses at the gene ends were 5 bases for V and 1 base for J; bases not matched to a gene: 7. The CDR3 consists of 18 residues. CDR1 and CDR2 (germline): SEHNR, FQNEAQ (reference sequence). Written as DNA, the CDR3 is TGTGCCAGCAGCCCCGGGACTAGCGGGGGAACGTCCTACAATGAGCAGTTCTTC. As protein: CASSPGTSGGTSYNEQFF.

This clone is a singleton in its sample. This CDR3 reads CASSIGGFSNQPQHF. CDR3 nucleotides: TGTGCCAGCAGTATAGGGGGCTTTAGCAATCAGCCCCAGCATTTT. The chain couples TRBV28 to TRBJ1-5; 7 positions agree with TRBD1. Losses at the gene ends were 5 bases for V and 0 bases for J; bases not matched to a gene: 4. CDR3 length: 15 amino acids. Germline V gene data show CDR1 as MDHEN and CDR2 as SYDVKM. Based on the CDR3 plus reference TRBV28 and TRBJ1-5, the full variable domain is DVKVTQSSRYLVKRTGEKVFLECVQDMDHENMFWYRQDPGLGLRLIYFSYDVKMKEKGDIPEGYSVSREKKERFSLILESASTNQTSMYLCASSIGGFSNQPQHFGDGTRLSIL.

V is TRBV5-1 and J is TRBJ2-1, with TRBD1 matching 8 bases. Germline V gene lookup returns CDR1 SGHRS and CDR2 YFSETQ. The J segment lost 6 bases and the V segment lost 6 bases, leaving 8 bases of the junction unmatched. This CDR3 is built from 14 residues. The CDR3 loop reads CASNPNGQGNEQFF. In nucleotides, the CDR3 is TGCGCCAGCAACCCCAACGGACAGGGCAATGAGCAGTTCTTC.

This chain joins TRBV27 and TRBJ2-5; 7 bases align to TRBD2. Germline V gene sequence: CDR1 MNHEY, CDR2 SMNVEV (reference sequence). V dropped 8 bases and J dropped 9; count of bases not matched to a gene: 9. CDR3 length equals 12 residues. CDR3 loop: CASRGGARAQYF. CDR3 nucleotide sequence: TGTGCCAGCCGCGGGGGAGCGCGGGCCCAGTACTTC.

This clone was observed a handful of times. V is TRBV14 and J is TRBJ2-7; 8 positions match TRBD2. The V gene end was trimmed by 4 bases and the J gene end by 1 base; junction bases not matched to a gene: 9. The CDR3 has 16 residues. Germline assignment: CDR1 SGHDN and CDR2 FVKESK. The CDR3 here is CASSRQGLEGSYEQYF. CDR3 in DNA: TGTGCCAGCAGCCGCCAGGGACTAGAGGGATCCTACGAGCAGTACTTC.

The chain uses TRBV6-5 and TRBJ2-1; D is perhaps TRBD2 (7 bases). The germline V and J ends were trimmed by 5 bases and 5 bases, with 13 bases remaining between them. This CDR3 comprises 14 residues. CDR1 and CDR2 from the germline V gene are MNHEY and SVGAGI. CDR3 DNA sequence: TGTGCCAGCAGTCGTCGGGGGGCGAACAATGAGCAGTTCTTC. It encodes CASSRRGANNEQFF.

This clone occurred once. CDR3 coding DNA: TGTGCCAGCAGCGGGCGGGACGACAACACCGGGGAGCTGTTTTTT. Its protein is CASSGRDDNTGELFF. The V call is TRBV5-5, the J call TRBJ2-2, with D possibly TRBD2 on 6 matching bases. V lost 4 bases and J lost 2, with 12 bases in between. Germline assignment: CDR1 SGHKS and CDR2 YYEKEE (reference sequence). The CDR3 loop spans 15 amino acids.

This clone turned up a few times. The chain employs TRBV7-8 and TRBJ1-1, with D unclear. Germline V CDR1 and CDR2: SGHVS, FQNEAQ. This CDR3 is 13 amino acids long. The ends were cut back, 4 bases at V and 4 bases at J, with 10 bases in the middle. The CDR3 DNA reads as TGTGCCAGCAGCTATACTCAAACCACTGAAGCTTTCTTT. Protein sequence: CASSYTQTTEAFF.

V gene TRBV12-5 combines with J gene TRBJ1-1; a weak D match, TRBD1 (6 bases). V was cut by 4 bases and J by 5 bases, with 11 bases left in between. Germline-derived CDR1 and CDR2 are LGHNT and FRNRAP. This CDR3 region has 13 residues. The CDR3 spells CASGSNRETEAFF. In nucleotides, the CDR3 is TGTGCTAGTGGTTCGAACAGGGAGACTGAAGCTTTCTTT.

This clone came up once. The chain couples TRBV9 to TRBJ1-4; D not certain. The CDR3 sequence is 15 residues long. V was clipped by 0 bases and J by 8 bases, with 14 bases between them. The germline gives CDR1 SGDLS, CDR2 YYNGEE. The chain's CDR3 is CASSVVPDGGEKLFF. The CDR3 DNA reads as TGTGCCAGCAGCGTAGTACCAGACGGAGGGGAAAAACTGTTTTTT.

As concerns this clone: The junction departs from germline at one end; a sequencing error may be responsible. Here the CDR3 reads CASSLAVTGKMYEQYF. In DNA, the CDR3 is TGTGCCAGCAGCCTAGCCGTGACAGGGAAGATGTACGAGCAGTACTTC. The rearrangement links TRBV7-2 to TRBJ2-7; 7 bases match TRBD1. Germline-derived CDR1 and CDR2 are SGHTA and FQGNSA. The CDR3 has 16 amino acids. The full variable domain, with the rest looked up from reference TRBV7-2 and TRBJ2-7, is GAGVSQSPSNKVTEKGKDVELRCDPISGHTALYWYRQSLGQGLEFLIYFQGNSAPDKSGLPSDRFSAERTGGSVSTLTIQRTQQEDSAVYLCASSLAVTGKMYEQYFGPGTRLTVT.

This sequence joins TRBV5-1 and TRBJ1-2, with D perhaps TRBD1 (6 bases). The CDR3 contains 13 residues. Trimming took 4 bases from V and 1 from J, leaving 8 bases between them. Germline values: CDR1 SGHRS, CDR2 YFSETQ. CDR3 nucleotides: TGCGCCAGCAGCATGGACAGTAACTATGGCTACACCTTC. It codes for CASSMDSNYGYTF.

V and J are TRBV5-1 and TRBJ1-5; D remains unclear. This CDR3 has 14 amino acids. The germline V gene has CDR1 SGHRS and CDR2 YFSETQ. V was clipped by 4 bases and J by 5 bases, with 13 bases between them. The CDR3 loop is CASSPTGRDQPQHF. The CDR3 bases are TGCGCCAGCAGCCCGACGGGGAGAGATCAGCCCCAGCATTTT.

This chain links TRBV15 with TRBJ1-2; D is unclear. Trimming removed 0 bases from V and 2 bases from J, with 10 bases in between. Germline values: CDR1 LNHNV, CDR2 YYDKDF (reference sequence). The CDR3 covers 15 residues. The CDR3 nucleotides are TGTGCCACCAGCAGAGAGTTCGCGACAAACTATGGCTACACCTTC. Protein sequence: CATSREFATNYGYTF.

The chain joins TRBV28 to TRBJ1-6, with 9 bases lining up with TRBD1. J lost 7 bases, V lost 6 bases, and 7 bases had no gene match. There are 15 residues in the CDR3. CDR1 and CDR2 (germline): MDHEN, SYDVKM. The DNA for the CDR3 is TGTGCCAGCAGAACCGGACAGGGGAAGAATTCACCCCTCCACTTT. Amino acid sequence: CASRTGQGKNSPLHF.

The rearrangement uses TRBV30 and TRBJ1-6, with 7 bases aligning to TRBD1. The germline CDR1 and CDR2 sequences are GTSNPN and SVGIG (reference sequence). With 0 bases clipped from V and 9 bases from J, the junction kept 5 bases outside the gene matches. This CDR3 contains 14 residues. CDR3 loop: CAWSVDRVVSPLHF. The DNA of the CDR3 is TGTGCCTGGAGTGTAGACAGGGTGGTTTCACCCCTCCACTTT.